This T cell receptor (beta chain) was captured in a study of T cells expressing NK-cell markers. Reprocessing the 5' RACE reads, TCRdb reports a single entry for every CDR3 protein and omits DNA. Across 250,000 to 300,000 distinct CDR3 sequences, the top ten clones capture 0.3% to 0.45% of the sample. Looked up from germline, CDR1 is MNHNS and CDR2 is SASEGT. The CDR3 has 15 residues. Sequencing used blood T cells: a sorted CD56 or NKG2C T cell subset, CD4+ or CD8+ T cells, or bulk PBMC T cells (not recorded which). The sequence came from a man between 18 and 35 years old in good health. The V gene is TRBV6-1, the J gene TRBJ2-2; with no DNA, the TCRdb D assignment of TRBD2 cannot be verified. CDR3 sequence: CASRLLAGIAGELFF.